The clone carrying this T cell receptor (beta chain) was seen a handful of times. Its specificity is unknown. The data were taken from a study of cytomegalovirus exposure and HLA in healthy donors. 60 Vbeta and 13 Jbeta primers were used in PCR. Measured with immunoSEQ multiplex PCR; TCRdb has only the in-frame clones, and not every one. The sample records about 98,000 clones, around two thirds being singletons. Study observations and caveats: The listing of about 150 TCR beta chains classed them as cytomegalovirus-associated. As was reported, the classifier diagnosed cytomegalovirus status with high specificity and sensitivity. As a later analysis showed, a missense DCLRE1C variant was linked to trimming of TCR beta V- and J-genes.

The receptor was derived from a male donor in good health and CMV-seronegative. The material sequenced was PBMCs.

The CDR3 loop reads CASSEALLGELFF. CDR3 in DNA: TGTGCCAGCAGTGAAGCCCTCCTCGGGGAGCTGTTTTTT. V usage is TRBV2 and J usage is TRBJ2-2, with D uncertain. Looked up from germline, CDR1 is SNHLY and CDR2 is FYNNEI. This CDR3 region has 13 residues. V shed 0 bases and J shed 7 bases, with 6 bases lying between them.